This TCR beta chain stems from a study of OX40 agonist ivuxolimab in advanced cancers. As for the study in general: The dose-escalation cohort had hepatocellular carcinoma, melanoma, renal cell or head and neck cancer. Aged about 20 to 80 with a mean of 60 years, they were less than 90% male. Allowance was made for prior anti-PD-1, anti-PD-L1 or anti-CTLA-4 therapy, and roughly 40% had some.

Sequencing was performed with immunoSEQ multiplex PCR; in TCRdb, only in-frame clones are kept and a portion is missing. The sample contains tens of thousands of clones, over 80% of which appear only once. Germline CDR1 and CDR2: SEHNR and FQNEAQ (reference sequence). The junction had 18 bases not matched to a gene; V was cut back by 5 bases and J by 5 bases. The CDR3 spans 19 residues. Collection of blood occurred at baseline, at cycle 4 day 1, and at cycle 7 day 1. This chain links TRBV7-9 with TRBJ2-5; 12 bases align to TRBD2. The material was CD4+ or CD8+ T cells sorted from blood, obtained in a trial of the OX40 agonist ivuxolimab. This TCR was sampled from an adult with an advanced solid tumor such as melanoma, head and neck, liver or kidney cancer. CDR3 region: CASSLPASGRAYTAETQYF. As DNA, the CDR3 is TGTGCCAGCAGCCTCCCCGCTAGCGGGAGGGCCTATACGGCGGAGACCCAGTACTTC. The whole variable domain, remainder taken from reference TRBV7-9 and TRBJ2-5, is DTGVSQNPRHKITKRGQNVTFRCDPISEHNRLYWYRQTLGQGPEFLTYFQNEAQLEKSRLLSDRFSAERPKGSFSTLEIQRTEQGDSAMYLCASSLPASGRAYTAETQYFGPGTRLLVL.